This T cell receptor beta chain was identified during a study of blood T cell repertoires in COVID-19. Background on the study: In each case, the material was cDNA or gDNA derived from T cells, B-cell-depleted T cells, or PBMCs.

In the study's own analysis: Estimated nucleated cell counts came from reference gene primer amplification. The method was immunoSEQ multiplex PCR; TCRdb's version includes in-frame clones alone and lacks a portion of them. D and trimming come from the DNA, and the V and J calls and clone size come from that table. The sample includes under 300,000 clones, around 87% of them seen just once. The CDR3 length is 15 residues. V gave up 6 bases and J gave up 5 bases; unmatched junction bases: 12. From germline, CDR1 is MNHEY and CDR2 SVGAGI. Participant-given clinical history determined each cohort assignment. Recovered participants had two consecutive negative NP/OP PCR tests, healthcare professional clearance, or symptom resolution.

The chain combines TRBV6-5 with TRBJ1-1; the match to TRBD1 covers 7 bases. The sequence was collected from a woman between 18 and 29 years old who had recovered from COVID-19. Specimen: PBMCs or T cells enriched from blood (not recorded which). CDR3 residues: CASRSSDRVGTEAFF. For the CDR3, the DNA is TGTGCCAGCAGGTCCTCCGACAGGGTGGGTACTGAAGCTTTCTTT.